Below, 30 T cell receptor beta chains from the same sample are listed, as sequenced in a study of blood T cells in healthy people across ages. Primed by a sample-barcoded 5' primer and a J-beta primer mix, a second PCR proceeded for about 6 to 11 cycles. TCRdb recomputed calls from the 5' RACE reads with MiXCR, one row per CDR3 protein. Among some 790,000 distinct CDR3 sequences listed, less than 35% were seen once. Sequenced: blood. These receptor sequences come from a woman older than 75 in good health.

This clonotype was picked up a small number of times. This chain uses TRBV7-2 with TRBJ1-1; D gene ambiguous. CDR3 length equals 14 residues. Germline CDR1 reads SGHTA; CDR2 reads FQGNSA. V lost 2 bases and J 1 base, leaving 8 bases between the germline ends. CDR3 amino acids: CASSLYRRNTEAFF. The CDR3 coding sequence is TGTGCCAGCAGCTTATACAGAAGGAACACTGAAGCTTTCTTT.

J is TRBJ2-3 and V is TRBV18; 10 positions match TRBD2. The CDR3 totals 16 residues. Germline CDR1 KGHSH, CDR2 LQKENI. J gave up 3 bases and V 3 bases, and 6 bases lay outside the gene matches. In DNA form, the CDR3 reads TGTGCCAGCTCACCTCCCATAGCGGGGGGTACAGATACGCAGTATTTT. Translating gives CASSPPIAGGTDTQYF.

With respect to this clonotype: A much larger clone is a single base away; this may be a read error. This chain connects TRBV20-1 to TRBJ1-2; 7 positions agree with TRBD1. The CDR3 is made up of 15 amino acids. Germline CDR1 reads DFQATT; CDR2 reads SNEGSKA (reference sequence). The CDR3 sequence is CSARSTGAGNYGHTF. The CDR3 coding sequence is TGCAGTGCTAGGAGTACAGGGGCGGGAAACTATGGCCACACCTTC.

On this clonotype: The junction departs from the called germline gene at one end, perhaps through a read error. CDR3 DNA: TGTGCCAGCAGCTTAGATGCGAGCACAGGTACGCAGTATTTT. Protein sequence: CASSLDASTGTQYF. This chain joins TRBV7-2 and TRBJ2-3; D is possibly TRBD1 (5 bases). Germline CDR1 and CDR2: SGHTA and FQGNSA. The length of the CDR3 is 14 residues.

The table lists this clonotype with many counts. CDR3 DNA: TGTGCCAGCAGCTTAACCGACAGGATATACACTCGCTCTGGGGCCAACGTCCTGACTTTC. Its protein product is CASSLTDRIYTRSGANVLTF. The chain uses TRBV11-2 and TRBJ2-6; maybe TRBD1 (6 bases). Germline assignment: CDR1 SGHAT and CDR2 FQNNGV. The length of the CDR3 is 20 residues. The ends were cut back, 2 bases at V and 0 bases at J, with 20 bases in the middle.

The chain is built from TRBV25-1 and TRBJ1-5; TRBD1 is a possible D gene (6 bases). The CDR3 length is 14 residues. Per the germline V gene, CDR1 is MGHDK and CDR2 is SYGVNS. V was trimmed by 6 bases and J by 3 bases, leaving 12 bases between them. DNA of the CDR3: TGTGCCAGCAGAGAGACAGGATTCAATCAGCCCCAGCATTTT. As protein: CASRETGFNQPQHF.

As for this clonotype: The junction and the germline gene differ at one end; a read error may be behind it. The chain employs TRBV7-2 and TRBJ2-1; TRBD2 is a possible D gene (6 bases). Germline V lookup: CDR1 SGHTA, CDR2 FQGNSA. The CDR3 loop spans 15 amino acids. Here the CDR3 reads CVSSLLGGGGNERFF. The CDR3 DNA follows: TGTGTCAGCAGCTTATTAGGTGGGGGAGGCAATGAGCGGTTCTTC.

Regarding this clonotype: This sequence may be a read error, since a much larger clone differs from it by one base. V and J are TRBV12-3 or TRBV12-4 and TRBJ2-3; 10 bases fit TRBD2. The CDR3 covers 16 residues. DNA for the CDR3: TGTGCCAGCAGCAACAGCGGGGGGGCCCGGGCAGATGCGCAGTATTTT. This gives the protein CASSNSGGARADAQYF.

The rearrangement uses TRBV7-2 and TRBJ1-1, with TRBD1 matching over 8 bases. After removal of 1 base from V and 5 bases from J, the junction contained 9 bases not matched to a gene. Germline-derived CDR1 and CDR2 are SGHTA and FQGNSA. This CDR3 has 16 amino acids. The chain's CDR3 is CASSLDQGARVTEAFF. The CDR3 nucleotides are TGTGCCAGCAGCTTAGATCAGGGGGCGCGGGTGACTGAAGCTTTCTTT.

This chain connects TRBV11-2 to TRBJ1-2; no clear D gene. CDR3 length equals 15 residues. Trimming shortened V by 4 bases and J by 3 bases, and 15 bases separated the two germline ends. Germline V CDR1 and CDR2: SGHAT, FQNNGV. In DNA, the CDR3 is TGTGCCAGCAGCTCGGTGGAGGAAGTCGACTATGGCTACACCTTC. It yields the protein CASSSVEEVDYGYTF.

This chain joins TRBV19 and TRBJ2-5, with a possible D match to TRBD2 (6 bases). The CDR3 is 15 amino acids. Per germline, CDR1 LNHDA and CDR2 SQIVND (reference sequence). Trimming shortened V by 3 bases and J by 5 bases, and 16 bases separated the two germline ends. The CDR3, as DNA: TGTGCCAGTAGTATCACATTGACGAGCGGGGAGACCCAGTACTTC. This codes for CASSITLTSGETQYF.

The rearrangement uses TRBV10-3 and TRBJ2-7; D possibly uses TRBD1 or TRBD2 (7 bases each). Trimming stripped 2 bases from V and 7 bases from J, with 24 bases between. Germline lookup yields CDR1 ENHRY and CDR2 SYGVKD. CDR3 length equals 17 residues. The CDR3 DNA sequence: TGTGCCATCAGTGAGGAGGGGACAGACACGCCGGGAGGAGAGCAGTACTTC. Translated, it gives CAISEEGTDTPGGEQYF.

There are many counts of this clonotype. The gene calls are TRBV6-2 or TRBV6-3 and TRBJ2-1; 9 positions match TRBD1. Germline-derived CDR1 and CDR2 are MNHEY and SVGEGT. Germline trimming cut 7 bases from V and 7 bases from J; bases unmatched to any gene: 14. This CDR3 has 16 amino acids. This chain's CDR3 is CASIFRGTGNVNEQFF. In DNA form, the CDR3 reads TGTGCCAGCATCTTTCGGGGGACAGGGAATGTGAATGAGCAGTTCTTC.

On this clonotype itself: Just one base apart from a much larger clone, this may be a read error. The V gene is TRBV20-1, the J gene TRBJ1-4; perhaps TRBD1 as D (6 bases). The CDR3 consists of 15 residues. The V and J ends lost 5 bases and 0 bases respectively, with 13 bases between them. Germline loops: CDR1 DFQATT, CDR2 SNEGSKA (reference sequence). The CDR3 DNA reads as TGCAGTGCTGGACCGAGGACAGCAACTAATGAAAAACTGTTTTTT. Its protein product is CSAGPRTATNEKLFF.

This clonotype occurred many times. The chain uses TRBV6-1 and TRBJ2-5; D gene ambiguous. The germline V gene encodes CDR1 MNHNS and CDR2 SASEGT. The V gene lost 2 bases and the J gene lost 2 bases, with 12 bases spanning the gap. The CDR3 loop spans 15 amino acids. CDR3: CASSELWLSQETQYF. The CDR3 DNA reads TGTGCCAGCAGTGAACTTTGGCTGTCGCAAGAGACCCAGTACTTC.

V usage is TRBV7-2 and J usage is TRBJ2-5; TRBD2 agrees at 10 bases. From germline, CDR1 is SGHTA and CDR2 FQGNSA. The CDR3 sequence is 13 residues long. V was pared by 2 bases and J by 7 bases, with 1 base of the junction left unmatched. CDR3 DNA: TGTGCCAGCAGCTTAAAGCGGGGGGGGACCCAGTACTTC. Its protein product is CASSLKRGGTQYF.

This clonotype has only a few counts. V is TRBV20-1 and J is TRBJ1-5; D call uncertain. The V end lost 3 bases, the J end lost 4 bases, and 13 bases lay between the germline ends. CDR3 length equals 14 residues. The germline V gene has CDR1 DFQATT and CDR2 SNEGSKA (reference sequence). The CDR3 is CSARDFSTNQPQHF. CDR3 sequence (DNA): TGCAGTGCTAGGGACTTTTCCACTAATCAGCCCCAGCATTTT.

This clonotype was seen repeatedly, ten times or more. The J gene is TRBJ2-7, the V gene TRBV5-1, with TRBD1 matching over 9 bases. J gave up 3 bases and V 4 bases, and 2 bases lay outside the gene matches. The CDR3 runs to 13 residues. Germline V gene lookup returns CDR1 SGHRS and CDR2 YFSETQ. CDR3 amino acids: CASSMGQGYEQYF. Here the CDR3 DNA reads TGCGCCAGCAGCATGGGACAGGGCTACGAGCAGTACTTC.

Ten or more counts support this clonotype. The genes are TRBV4-3 and TRBJ2-5; 9 bases are shared with TRBD1. J lost 5 bases, V lost 3 bases, and 4 bases had no gene match. Germline V gives CDR1 LGHNA, CDR2 YSLEER. The CDR3 runs to 14 residues. The CDR3 sequence is CASSQAQGAETQYF. The CDR3 DNA sequence: TGCGCCAGCAGCCAGGCACAGGGGGCCGAGACCCAGTACTTC.

The chain carries TRBV28 and TRBJ1-1; D not resolved. The CDR3 contains 15 residues. V was pared by 7 bases and J by 0 bases, with 15 bases between. The germline CDR1 and CDR2 sequences are MDHEN and SYDVKM. Written as DNA, the CDR3 is TGTGCCAGCAAAATAAGCGACGGGATGAACACTGAAGCTTTCTTT. Protein product: CASKISDGMNTEAFF.

The CDR3, as DNA: TGCAGCGTTGCGCGCAGGGATCCGGCCACTGAAGCTTTCTTT. The encoded protein is CSVARRDPATEAFF. The V call is TRBV29-1, the J call TRBJ1-1; D may be TRBD1 (5 bases). This CDR3 has 14 amino acids. V was cut by 4 bases and J by 4 bases, with 16 bases left in between. Germline assignment: CDR1 SQVTM and CDR2 ANQGSEA.

This clonotype was detected ten times or more. The chain couples TRBV7-2 to TRBJ2-5; D call uncertain. V lost 4 bases to trimming and J lost 1 base, with 13 bases between them. The germline V gene has CDR1 SGHTA and CDR2 FQGNSA. This CDR3 has 15 amino acids. CDR3 region: CASSYRLGIQETQYF. In DNA, the CDR3 is TGTGCCAGCAGCTACCGCTTGGGTATCCAAGAGACCCAGTACTTC.

This clonotype has just a few counts. The rearrangement joins TRBV6-1 to TRBJ1-6; D not certain. CDR1 and CDR2 (germline): MNHNS, SASEGT. The CDR3 sequence is 12 residues long. The V and J ends lost 6 bases and 15 bases respectively, with 15 bases between them. The DNA for the CDR3 is TGTGCCAGCAGGAAGGAAGTTTCGGGCCTCCACTTT. As protein: CASRKEVSGLHF.

Notes on this clonotype: One end of the junction does not line up with germline, which may come from a read error. V is TRBV2 and J is TRBJ1-5; no definite D call. This CDR3 has 17 residues. Per germline, CDR1 SNHLY and CDR2 FYNNEI. DNA for the CDR3: TGTGCCAGCAGTGAGCCGAGCGGGGTATTAAGCAATCGGCCCCAGCATTTT. Its translation: CASSEPSGVLSNRPQHF.

At least ten counts were recorded for this clonotype. At one end the junction does not follow the germline gene, possibly because of a read error. V is TRBV6-6 and J is TRBJ2-7; 13 nucleotides match TRBD2. The CDR3 is made up of 15 amino acids. Per the germline V gene, CDR1 is MNHNY and CDR2 is SVGAGI (reference sequence). CDR3: CASSHSGLAGIEQYF. In DNA form, the CDR3 reads TGTGCCAGCAGTCACTCGGGACTAGCGGGGATCGAGCAGTACTTC.

The sample holds one count of this clonotype. The J gene is TRBJ2-7, the V gene TRBV3-1; 13 bases align to TRBD2. Germline V gene data show CDR1 as LGHDT and CDR2 as YNNKEL (reference sequence). With 1 base clipped from V and 2 bases from J, the junction kept 5 bases outside the gene matches. The CDR3 loop spans 17 amino acids. For the CDR3, the DNA is TGTGCCAGCAGCCAAGTCCCAGGACTAGCGGGGGCCTACGAGCAGTACTTC. Protein product: CASSQVPGLAGAYEQYF.

The sample holds many counts of this clonotype. This rearrangement joins TRBV2 to TRBJ2-5; the D gene could be TRBD1 or TRBD2 (5 bases each). The V gene lost 8 bases and the J gene lost 1 base, with 17 bases spanning the gap. The CDR3 consists of 15 residues. Germline lookup yields CDR1 SNHLY and CDR2 FYNNEI. The CDR3 DNA reads as TGTGCCAGCGCTTTCGACGTGGGACGCCAAGAGACCCAGTACTTC. Residues: CASAFDVGRQETQYF.

The chain carries TRBV24-1 and TRBJ2-5; unclear D gene. CDR1 is KGHDR, CDR2 SFDVKD, per germline. V lost 9 bases and J 11 bases, leaving 9 bases between the germline ends. This CDR3 region has 9 residues. The CDR3 DNA reads as TGTGCCACCCTTAACGGGCAGTACTTC. Translating gives CATLNGQYF.

This clonotype was seen repeatedly, ten times or more. The V call is TRBV7-2, the J call TRBJ2-5; 11 nucleotides align to TRBD1. Germline V gives CDR1 SGHTA, CDR2 FQGNSA. The V and J ends lost 4 bases and 7 bases, in that order; junction bases with no gene match: 8. The CDR3 consists of 15 residues. The CDR3 bases are TGTGCCAGCAGCTCCCGGGACAGGGGGGGGTGGACCCAGTACTTC. Amino acid sequence: CASSSRDRGGWTQYF.

To note about this clonotype: Given a much more abundant clone one base away, this may be a read error. The chain couples TRBV27 to TRBJ2-3, with TRBD1 as a possible D gene (5 bases). CDR1 is MNHEY and CDR2 is SMNVEV in the germline V gene (reference sequence). The CDR3 totals 15 residues. CDR3: CTSSLFPRVEDTQYF. The CDR3, as DNA: TGTACCAGCAGTTTATTCCCCAGGGTCGAAGATACGCAGTATTTT.